Shown below are 21 T cell receptor beta chains from a single sample sequenced in a study of cytomegalovirus exposure and HLA in healthy donors. Both 60 Vbeta primers and 13 Jbeta primers went into the PCR. This table comes from immunoSEQ multiplex PCR, and its TCRdb copy is limited to in-frame clones, with some not included. The profile covers 150,000 to 200,000 clones, with 86% appearing a single time and under 2.5% taken by the ten largest. The material sequenced was PBMCs. The receptors shown here come from a woman aged 18-35 years in good health and CMV-seronegative.

Here the CDR3 DNA reads TGTGCCAGCAGCCTCGGGACTAGCTACAATGAGCAGTTCTTC. Translated, it gives CASSLGTSYNEQFF. The chain employs TRBV28 and TRBJ2-1; TRBD2 matches at 8 bases. This CDR3 is 14 amino acids long. V gave up 6 bases and J gave up 3 bases; unmatched junction bases: 4. The V gene's germline CDR1 is MDHEN and CDR2 SYDVKM.

V is TRBV6-6 and J is TRBJ1-2; 9 positions agree with TRBD1. The CDR3 runs 11 residues. Germline assignment: CDR1 MNHNY and CDR2 SVGAGI (reference sequence). V gave up 10 bases and J gave up 8 bases; unmatched junction bases: 5. DNA of the CDR3: TGTGCCACTCAAACAGGGGGCGGCTACACCTTC. The encoded protein is CATQTGGGYTF.

In nucleotides, the CDR3 is TGCGCCAGCAGCTTGGCCCGGGAACAAGAGACCCAGTACTTC. Translated: CASSLAREQETQYF. The chain joins TRBV5-1 to TRBJ2-5, with D possibly matching TRBD2 (5 bases). V lost 0 bases, J lost 2 bases, and 8 bases lay in between. There are 14 residues in the CDR3. The V gene's germline CDR1 is SGHRS and CDR2 YFSETQ.

This clone was seen just once. V is TRBV7-9 and J is TRBJ1-2; perhaps TRBD1 as D (5 bases). V dropped 5 bases and J dropped 3 bases, with 25 bases sitting between them. Germline values: CDR1 SEHNR, CDR2 FQNEAQ (reference sequence). There are 18 residues in the CDR3. The CDR3 spells CASSPRGESRAGDYGYTF. DNA for the CDR3: TGTGCCAGCAGCCCACGGGGGGAATCCAGGGCGGGGGACTATGGCTACACCTTC.

The chain combines TRBV30 with TRBJ2-1; 7 bases agree with TRBD2. V dropped 2 bases and J dropped 7; count of bases not matched to a gene: 14. Per germline, CDR1 GTSNPN and CDR2 SVGIG (reference sequence). This CDR3 has 16 residues. CDR3 DNA: TGTGCCTGGAGTTTTAAGGGACTACAAAGCACGAATGAGCAGTTCTTC. Translation gives CAWSFKGLQSTNEQFF.

Remarks on this clone: Different DNA sequences within this sample yield the same CDR3. The genes are TRBV9 and TRBJ2-3; weak D call: TRBD2 (5 bases). Germline assignment: CDR1 SGDLS and CDR2 YYNGEE. V was cut by 0 bases and J by 10 bases, with 12 bases left in between. The CDR3 is 13 residues long. The CDR3 sequence: CASSVGWEIAQYF. CDR3 nucleotides: TGTGCCAGCAGCGTAGGTTGGGAGATTGCGCAGTATTTT.

This clone was recorded at least ten times. Relative to the germline gene, one junction end is altered; a read error may explain this. J is TRBJ2-3 and V is TRBV29-1, with TRBD2 matching over 8 bases. The CDR3 has 14 residues. Germline V gene data show CDR1 as SQVTM and CDR2 as ANQGSEA. The DNA for the CDR3 is TGCAGCGTGGAAGCGGGAGACGGCACAGATACGCAGTATTTT. The encoded protein is CSVEAGDGTDTQYF.

This clone showed up just once. The CDR3 nucleotides are TGCGCCAGCAGCTTAGGGGACTTCTACAATGAGCAGTTCTTC. Its protein product is CASSLGDFYNEQFF. The J gene is TRBJ2-1, the V gene TRBV5-1; maybe TRBD2 (6 bases). V was cut by 2 bases and J by 3 bases, with 9 bases left in between. This CDR3 comprises 14 residues. Germline V gene data show CDR1 as SGHRS and CDR2 as YFSETQ.

V gene TRBV19 combines with J gene TRBJ1-5; no definite D call. The CDR3 has 16 residues. Germline CDR1 and CDR2: LNHDA and SQIVND (reference sequence). V was shortened by 0 bases and J by 4 bases, with 13 bases between the two germline ends. CDR3 sequence reads: CASSIEGRGFNQPQHF. CDR3 DNA sequence: TGTGCCAGTAGTATAGAGGGCAGAGGGTTTAATCAGCCCCAGCATTTT.

The sample holds a few counts of this clone. V gene TRBV11-2 combines with J gene TRBJ2-3; TRBD1 matches 8 bases. The length of the CDR3 is 16 residues. Germline V gene lookup returns CDR1 SGHAT and CDR2 FQNNGV. Trimming took 5 bases from V and 4 from J; bases not matched to a gene: 11. CDR3 in DNA: TGTGCCAGCAGCCAAGAACAGGGGGGAGGTTCAGATACGCAGTATTTT. As protein: CASSQEQGGGSDTQYF.

The chain has TRBV7-3 and TRBJ2-1; D gene unclear. The ends were cut back, 2 bases at V and 9 bases at J, with 8 bases in the middle. Germline CDR1 SGHTA, CDR2 FQGTGA. The CDR3 runs 12 residues. CDR3 DNA: TGTGCCAGCAGCTTACAGTTCTCTGAGCAGTTCTTC. This sequence encodes CASSLQFSEQFF.

J is TRBJ2-7 and V is TRBV5-1, with D maybe TRBD2 (6 bases). CDR3 length equals 17 residues. Germline-derived CDR1 and CDR2 are SGHRS and YFSETQ. Trimming removed 5 bases from V and 3 bases from J, with 24 bases in between. This CDR3 is CASSRGSGSDKSYEQYF. In nucleotides, the CDR3 is TGCGCCAGCAGTCGGGGGTCGGGGTCAGATAAGAGCTACGAGCAGTACTTC.

The rearrangement joins TRBV5-1 to TRBJ2-3; no definite D call. This CDR3 has 15 residues. Germline loops: CDR1 SGHRS, CDR2 YFSETQ. V gave up 4 bases and J gave up 1 base, with 13 bases separating them. The CDR3 DNA follows: TGCGCCAGCAGCCCCCAAACGGTGGGCACAGATACGCAGTATTTT. This translates into CASSPQTVGTDTQYF.

This clone was counted between two and nine times. The chain combines TRBV30 with TRBJ1-6; D unresolved. Germline CDR1 is GTSNPN and CDR2 is SVGIG (reference sequence). Trimming took off 4 bases at V and 7 bases at J, with 14 bases between the two ends. This CDR3 is 14 amino acids long. The CDR3 protein is CAWTLRTLNSPLHF. Here the CDR3 DNA reads TGTGCCTGGACACTAAGGACTCTGAATTCACCCCTCCACTTT. Looking up the rest from reference TRBV30 and TRBJ1-6 gives the full variable domain: SQTIHQWPATLVQPVGSPLSLECTVEGTSNPNLYWYRQAAGRGLQLLFYSVGIGQISSEVPQNLSASRPQDRQFILSSKKLLLSDSGFYLCAWTLRTLNSPLHFGNGTRLTVT.

In this sample, this clone turned up a few times. The chain is built from TRBV6-5 and TRBJ1-1, with 9 bases fitting TRBD1. This CDR3 contains 16 residues. J lost 5 bases, V lost 4 bases, and 11 bases had no gene match. The V gene's germline CDR1 is MNHEY and CDR2 SVGAGI. This CDR3 is CASSSTGGAGWTEAFF. The DNA of the CDR3 is TGTGCCAGCAGTTCAACAGGGGGCGCGGGGTGGACTGAAGCTTTCTTT.

The V call is TRBV19, the J call TRBJ1-5; D is unclear. CDR3 length: 13 amino acids. V lost 7 bases and J 3 bases, leaving 10 bases between the germline ends. Germline CDR1 and CDR2: LNHDA and SQIVND (reference sequence). CDR3 nucleotide sequence: TGTGCCAGTAATTCCGGAGACAATCAGCCCCAGCATTTT. It specifies CASNSGDNQPQHF.

J is TRBJ2-1 and V is TRBV9, with TRBD1 matching over 7 bases. CDR1 and CDR2 (germline): SGDLS, YYNGEE. Germline trimming cut 0 bases from V and 10 bases from J; bases unmatched to any gene: 4. CDR3 length: 13 amino acids. CDR3 nucleotides: TGTGCCAGCAGCGTAGTCCCACAGGGGGAGCAGTTCTTC. Encoded protein: CASSVVPQGEQFF.

This clone was counted a single time. Other DNA sequences in this specimen translate into the identical CDR3. This chain connects TRBV27 to TRBJ2-2; possible D gene TRBD1, 6 bases. Germline lookup yields CDR1 MNHEY and CDR2 SMNVEV (reference sequence). V lost 6 bases, J lost 3 bases, and 11 bases lay in between. The CDR3 totals 14 residues. The CDR3 coding sequence is TGTGCCAGCAGACAAAACAGGGACACCGGGGAGCTGTTTTTT. Residues: CASRQNRDTGELFF.

The chain carries TRBV6-5 and TRBJ1-2; D perhaps matches TRBD1 (5 bases). CDR3 length: 14 residues. Germline loops: CDR1 MNHEY, CDR2 SVGAGI. The V and J ends lost 0 bases and 6 bases respectively, with 11 bases between them. The CDR3 nucleotides are TGTGCCAGCAGTTACTCAGGGGATTTGGATGGCTACACCTTC. Translation gives CASSYSGDLDGYTF.

The chain recombines TRBV19 with TRBJ1-5; no firm D call. The CDR3 runs 16 residues. V gave up 6 bases and J gave up 5 bases, with 20 bases separating them. Per the germline V gene, CDR1 is LNHDA and CDR2 is SQIVND (reference sequence). The chain's CDR3 is CASSRKVPLRDQPQHF. CDR3 DNA sequence: TGTGCCAGTAGCCGTAAAGTCCCCCTAAGAGATCAGCCCCAGCATTTT.

The chain carries TRBV6-1 and TRBJ2-5; 7 nucleotides match TRBD2. The CDR3 has 14 residues. In germline, CDR1 is MNHNS, CDR2 SASEGT. The junction had 10 bases not matched to a gene; V was cut back by 10 bases and J by 2 bases. CDR3 region: CAIKSRGVQETQYF. CDR3 in DNA: TGTGCCATCAAATCCCGGGGGGTTCAAGAGACCCAGTACTTC.